This T cell receptor beta chain emerged from a study of spatial heterogeneity in lung cancer. Study as a whole: Sequences of the beta chain were consistently detected in greater numbers than alpha-chain sequences.

The germline V gene has CDR1 SEHNR and CDR2 FQNEAQ (reference sequence). The CDR3 covers 18 residues. V was shortened by 3 bases and J by 0 bases, with 17 bases between the two germline ends. As for time point: sample taken at primary tumor resection. Whole RNA, which was extracted from tumor, nontumor lung tissue or frozen PBMC, was sequenced without any cell sorting. The donors comprised about 69 untreated early-stage non-small cell lung cancer patients. Every TCR cDNA molecule bore a unique molecular identifier. TCRdb independently ran MiXCR on the 5' RACE reads; one entry per CDR3 protein. The sample carries 49,000 or so distinct CDR3 sequences, roughly 12% recorded once.

This clonotype was obtained from a female donor with early-stage non-small cell lung cancer. Sequenced material: PBMCs, taken at surgery. V is TRBV7-9 and J is TRBJ2-2, with D tentatively TRBD2 (6 bases). The CDR3 bases are TGTGCCAGCAGCTTGATGCGACTTTGGGGGGCGAACACCGGGGAGCTGTTTTTT. Amino acid sequence: CASSLMRLWGANTGELFF.